The clone carrying this T cell receptor (beta chain) was observed many times. The antigen is not known. The data were obtained in a study of T-cell reconstitution after alpha-beta-depleted transplantation in children. Whole-study findings and limits: Among T cells one year after transplant, newly produced cells accounted for most counts and diversity. TCRbeta diversity was high at day 60 in some patients (a result of surviving recipient T cells and thymic progenitors).

As it was prepared, the TCRbeta library received unique molecular identifiers. TCRdb itself ran the PCR reads through MiXCR, one entry per CDR3 protein. The sample records hundreds of thousands of distinct CDR3 sequences, less than 15% being singletons. The CDR3 is made up of 11 amino acids. The germline V gene has CDR1 SGHTS and CDR2 YDEGEE. Trimming removed 9 bases at V and 5 bases at J, with 12 bases between. Material: PBMCs, obtained before TCRalphabeta/CD19-depleted stem cell transplant. The rearrangement links TRBV5-8 to TRBJ2-7; D perhaps matches TRBD2 (5 bases). The clonotype comes from a girl aged 2 to 10 with congenital amegakaryocytic thrombocytopenia, due to receive a stem cell transplant. CDR3 in DNA: TGTGCCACGGGGAACGCCCACGAGCAGTACTTC. Residues: CATGNAHEQYF. Based on the CDR3 plus reference TRBV5-8 and TRBJ2-7, the full variable domain is EAGVTQSPTHLIKTRGQQATLRCSPISGHTSVYWYQQALGLGLQFLLWYDEGEERNRGNFPPRFSGRQFPNYSSELNVNALELEDSALYLCATGNAHEQYFGPGTRLTVT.